This T cell receptor beta chain was captured by sequencing in a study of control samples from healthy donors and cancer patients. This CDR3 is built from 15 residues. V lost 0 bases, J lost 3 bases, and 5 bases stayed unmatched. Germline V lookup: CDR1 LGHNA, CDR2 YNFKEQ. Method: immunoSEQ multiplex PCR; TCRdb's copy keeps in-frame clones and lacks some. The sample lists roughly 220,000 clones; around 94% were seen once. V usage is TRBV4-2 and J usage is TRBJ2-7; 7 nucleotides align to TRBD1. The TCR was taken from a man aged 50-60 years in good health. Sequencing was carried out using blood. The CDR3 DNA follows: TGTGCCAGCAGCCAAGATTTGGGACAGAGCTACGAGCAGTACTTC. It encodes CASSQDLGQSYEQYF.